The TCR beta chain described here comes from a study of OX40 agonist ivuxolimab in advanced cancers. Note on this clone: Its antigen is currently unknown.

Study-wide results and caveats: At 0.1 to 3.0 mg/kg, clonal expansion of CD4+ and CD8+ blood T cells had occurred by week 6. Nonresponders, in some cases, also had low normalized T-cell clonal expansion.

Some clones are missing from TCRdb's copy, which holds only in-frame ones; the method was immunoSEQ multiplex PCR. Of around 80,000 clones listed, about 91% are singletons. The CDR3 has 15 residues. Trimming cost V 8 bases and J 7 bases; bases outside gene matches: 17. Germline CDR1 is SEHNR and CDR2 is FQNEAQ (reference sequence). The sequencing here drew on CD4+ or CD8+ T cells sorted from blood, taken in a trial of the OX40 agonist ivuxolimab. This TCR was sampled from an adult with an advanced solid tumor such as melanoma, head and neck, liver or kidney cancer. This chain links TRBV7-9 with TRBJ2-7, with TRBD1 matching over 7 bases. CDR3 coding DNA: TGTGCCAGCGTAAAAGATGGACAGGAGATGAGAGAGCAGTACTTC. Protein: CASVKDGQEMREQYF. Supplemented by reference TRBV7-9 and TRBJ2-7, the full variable domain reads DTGVSQNPRHKITKRGQNVTFRCDPISEHNRLYWYRQTLGQGPEFLTYFQNEAQLEKSRLLSDRFSAERPKGSFSTLEIQRTEQGDSAMYLCASVKDGQEMREQYFGPGTRLTVT.